The 2 T cell receptor beta chains listed next were all sequenced from one sample in a study of early T cells in non-severe SARS-CoV-2 infection. MiXCR was run by TCRdb on the 5' RACE reads, yielding one entry per CDR3 protein. The sample holds about 61,000 distinct CDR3 sequences; approximately 12% are singletons and the top ten take over 1%. Sequenced here: whole blood, sampled at baseline. The receptors stem from an adult who was a healthcare worker with PCR-confirmed SARS-CoV-2 infection or an uninfected control (not recorded which). The donor label of this sample is uncertain.

This clonotype was recorded a few times. The V and J genes are TRBV29-1 and TRBJ1-5, with D tentatively TRBD1 (5 bases). Looked up from germline, CDR1 is SQVTM and CDR2 is ANQGSEA. The V and J ends lost 5 bases and 3 bases respectively, with 14 bases between them. The CDR3 consists of 14 residues. CDR3 loop: CSVTGPGSNQPQHF. The DNA of the CDR3 is TGCAGCGTTACAGGACCTGGATCCAATCAGCCCCAGCATTTT.

This clonotype was seen a handful of times. The chain has TRBV7-2 and TRBJ1-1; the D gene is possibly TRBD1 (5 bases). Germline loops: CDR1 SGHTA, CDR2 FQGNSA. Between the trimmed V and J ends, which lost 1 base and 3 bases, there was a span of 9 bases. CDR3 length: 14 residues. CDR3 bases: TGTGCCAGCAGCTTAGAGATAGGGGACACTGAAGCTTTCTTT. This gives the protein CASSLEIGDTEAFF.